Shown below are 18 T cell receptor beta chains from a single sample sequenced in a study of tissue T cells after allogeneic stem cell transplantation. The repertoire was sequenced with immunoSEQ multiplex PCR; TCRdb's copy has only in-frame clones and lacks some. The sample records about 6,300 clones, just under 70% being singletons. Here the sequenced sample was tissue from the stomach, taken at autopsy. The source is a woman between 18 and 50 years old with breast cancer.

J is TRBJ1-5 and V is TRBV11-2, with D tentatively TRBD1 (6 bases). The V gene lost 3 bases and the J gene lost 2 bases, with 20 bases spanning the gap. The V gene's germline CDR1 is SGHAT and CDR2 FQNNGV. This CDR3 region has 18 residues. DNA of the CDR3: TGTGCCAGCAGCTTCTGTTTGGGGGCGGAGGGGGGCAATCAGCCCCAGCATTTT. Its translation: CASSFCLGAEGGNQPQHF. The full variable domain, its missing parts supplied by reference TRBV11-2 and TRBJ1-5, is EAGVAQSPRYKIIEKRQSVAFWCNPISGHATLYWYQQILGQGPKLLIQFQNNGVVDDSQLPKDRFSAERLKGVDSTLKIQPAKLEDSAVYLCASSFCLGAEGGNQPQHFGDGTRLSIL.

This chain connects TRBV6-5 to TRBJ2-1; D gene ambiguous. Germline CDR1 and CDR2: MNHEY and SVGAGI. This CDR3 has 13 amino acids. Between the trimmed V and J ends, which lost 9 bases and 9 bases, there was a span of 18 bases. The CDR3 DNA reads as TGTGCCAGTGTCGCGACTCTCAAAACTGAGCAGTTCTTC. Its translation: CASVATLKTEQFF.

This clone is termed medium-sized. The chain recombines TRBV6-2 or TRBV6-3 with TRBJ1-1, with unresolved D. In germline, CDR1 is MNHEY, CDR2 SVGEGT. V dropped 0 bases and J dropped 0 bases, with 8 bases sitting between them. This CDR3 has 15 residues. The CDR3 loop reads CASSYSGEMNTEAFF. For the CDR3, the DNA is TGTGCCAGCAGTTACTCGGGAGAAATGAACACTGAAGCTTTCTTT.

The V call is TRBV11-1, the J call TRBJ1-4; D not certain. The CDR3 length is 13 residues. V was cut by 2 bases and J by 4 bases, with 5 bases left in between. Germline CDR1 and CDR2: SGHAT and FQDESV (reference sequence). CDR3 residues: CASSLRINEKLFF. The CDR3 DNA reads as TGTGCCAGCAGCTTACGGATTAATGAAAAACTGTTTTTT.

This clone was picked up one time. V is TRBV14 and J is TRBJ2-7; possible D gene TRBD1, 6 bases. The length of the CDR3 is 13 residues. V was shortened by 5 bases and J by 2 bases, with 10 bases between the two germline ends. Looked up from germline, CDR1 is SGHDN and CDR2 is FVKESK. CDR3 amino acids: CASSYAGAYEQYF. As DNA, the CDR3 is TGTGCCAGCAGCTACGCAGGGGCCTACGAGCAGTACTTC.

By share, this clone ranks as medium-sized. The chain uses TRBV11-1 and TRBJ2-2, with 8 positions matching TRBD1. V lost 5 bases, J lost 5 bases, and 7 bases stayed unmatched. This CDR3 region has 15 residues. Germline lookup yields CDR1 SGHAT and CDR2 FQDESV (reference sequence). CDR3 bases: TGTGCCAGCAGCACGGACAGGGCGAGAACCGGGGAGCTGTTTTTT. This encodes CASSTDRARTGELFF.

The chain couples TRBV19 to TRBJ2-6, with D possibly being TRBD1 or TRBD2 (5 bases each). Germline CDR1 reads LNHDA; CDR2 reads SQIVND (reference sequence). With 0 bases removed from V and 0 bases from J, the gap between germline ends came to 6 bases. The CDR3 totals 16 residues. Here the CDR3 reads CASSIDGGSGANVLTF. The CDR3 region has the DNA TGTGCCAGTAGTATAGATGGGGGCTCTGGGGCCAACGTCCTGACTTTC.

The CDR3 loop reads CASSQDWGGNSPLHF. Written as DNA, the CDR3 is TGTGCCAGCAGCCAAGATTGGGGAGGGAATTCACCCCTCCACTTT. The chain combines TRBV3-1 (or the pseudogene TRBV3-2) with TRBJ1-6; D gene uncertain. The germline V gene encodes CDR1 LGHDT and CDR2 YNNKEL (reference sequence). Trimming left V 0 bases short and J 7 bases short, with 10 bases between. The CDR3 is 15 residues long.

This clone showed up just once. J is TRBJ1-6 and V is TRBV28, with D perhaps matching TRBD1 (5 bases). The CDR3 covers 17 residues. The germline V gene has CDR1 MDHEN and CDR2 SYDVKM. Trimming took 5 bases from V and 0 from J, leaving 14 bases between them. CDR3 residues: CASSPYGGGSYNSPLHF. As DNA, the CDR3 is TGTGCCAGCAGTCCTTACGGCGGGGGCTCCTATAATTCACCCCTCCACTTT.

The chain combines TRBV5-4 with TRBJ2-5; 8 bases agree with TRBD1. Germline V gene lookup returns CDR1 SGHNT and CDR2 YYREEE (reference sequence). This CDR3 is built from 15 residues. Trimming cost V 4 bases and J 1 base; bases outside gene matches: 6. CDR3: CASSNQGAGQETQYF. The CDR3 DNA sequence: TGTGCCAGCAGCAACCAGGGGGCCGGCCAAGAGACCCAGTACTTC.

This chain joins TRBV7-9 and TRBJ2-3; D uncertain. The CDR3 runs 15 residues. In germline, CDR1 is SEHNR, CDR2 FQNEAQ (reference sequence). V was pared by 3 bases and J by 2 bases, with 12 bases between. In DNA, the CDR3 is TGTGCCAGCAGCTTGGGCGTGATACCCACAGATACGCAGTATTTT. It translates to CASSLGVIPTDTQYF.

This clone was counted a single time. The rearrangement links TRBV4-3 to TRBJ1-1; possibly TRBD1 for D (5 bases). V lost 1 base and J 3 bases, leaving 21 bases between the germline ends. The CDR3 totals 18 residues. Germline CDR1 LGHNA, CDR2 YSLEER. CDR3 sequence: CASSQVTLRDGRHTEAFF. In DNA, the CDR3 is TGCGCCAGCAGCCAAGTCACCCTACGGGACGGGAGACACACTGAAGCTTTCTTT.

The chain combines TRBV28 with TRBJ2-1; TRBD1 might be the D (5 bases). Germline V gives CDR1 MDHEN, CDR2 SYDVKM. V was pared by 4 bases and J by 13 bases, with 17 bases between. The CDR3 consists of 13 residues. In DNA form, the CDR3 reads TGTGCCAGCAGTTCATCGGAATCAGGGATACAGTTCTTC. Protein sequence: CASSSSESGIQFF.

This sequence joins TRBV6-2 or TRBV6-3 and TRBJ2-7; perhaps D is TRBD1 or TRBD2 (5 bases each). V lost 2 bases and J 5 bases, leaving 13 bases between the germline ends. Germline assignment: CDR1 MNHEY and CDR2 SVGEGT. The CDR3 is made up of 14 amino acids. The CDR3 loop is CASSYGTEGNEQYF. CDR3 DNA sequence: TGTGCCAGCAGTTACGGGACGGAAGGGAACGAGCAGTACTTC.

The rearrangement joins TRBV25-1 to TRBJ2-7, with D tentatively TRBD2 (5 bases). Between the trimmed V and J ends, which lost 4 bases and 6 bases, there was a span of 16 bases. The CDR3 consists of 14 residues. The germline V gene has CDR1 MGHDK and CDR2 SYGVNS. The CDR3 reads CASSGPPGSFEQYF. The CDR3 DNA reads TGTGCCAGCAGTGGACCACCGGGGTCTTTCGAGCAGTACTTC.

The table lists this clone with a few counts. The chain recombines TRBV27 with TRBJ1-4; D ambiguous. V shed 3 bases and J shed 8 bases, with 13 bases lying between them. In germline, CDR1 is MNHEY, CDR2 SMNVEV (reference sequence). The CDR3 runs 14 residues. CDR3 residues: CASSFLGGREKLFF. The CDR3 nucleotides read TGTGCCAGCAGTTTTTTGGGTGGAAGGGAAAAACTGTTTTTT.

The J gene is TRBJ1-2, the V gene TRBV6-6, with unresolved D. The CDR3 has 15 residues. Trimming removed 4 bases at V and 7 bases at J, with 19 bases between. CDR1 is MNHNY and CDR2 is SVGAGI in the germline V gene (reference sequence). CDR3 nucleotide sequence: TGTGCCAGCAGTTCCAAGGGTCCCGGGCGTTCTGGCTACACCTTC. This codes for CASSSKGPGRSGYTF.

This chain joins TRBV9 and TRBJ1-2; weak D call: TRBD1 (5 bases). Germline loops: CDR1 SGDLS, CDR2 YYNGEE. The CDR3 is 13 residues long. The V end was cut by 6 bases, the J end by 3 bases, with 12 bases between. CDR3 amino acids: CASTPQEDYGYTF. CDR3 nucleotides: TGTGCCAGCACCCCACAGGAGGACTATGGCTACACCTTC.